Shown below are 18 T cell receptor beta chains from a single sample sequenced in a study of blood T cell repertoires in COVID-19. The repertoire was sequenced with immunoSEQ multiplex PCR; TCRdb's copy has only in-frame clones and lacks some. The repertoire holds a few hundred thousand clones, with over 80% as singletons. The sequencing input was PBMCs or T cells enriched from blood (not recorded which). These receptors were collected from a woman aged 18-29 years who had recovered from COVID-19.

V gene TRBV28 combines with J gene TRBJ1-4, with TRBD1 identical over 7 bases. Germline loops: CDR1 MDHEN, CDR2 SYDVKM. The CDR3 is 14 amino acids. Trimming took 8 bases from V and 8 from J; bases not matched to a gene: 11. The CDR3 here is CASARDSFGEKLFF. The CDR3 DNA follows: TGTGCCAGCGCTAGGGACAGCTTTGGGGAAAAACTGTTTTTT.

This chain joins TRBV19 and TRBJ1-1; the match to TRBD1 covers 7 bases. Per the germline V gene, CDR1 is LNHDA and CDR2 is SQIVND (reference sequence). CDR3 length: 14 amino acids. Trimming removed 7 bases from V and 4 bases from J; junction bases left unmatched: 9. CDR3 in amino acids: CASISFQGGTEAFF. DNA for the CDR3: TGTGCCAGTATTTCCTTTCAGGGGGGCACTGAAGCTTTCTTT.

This chain links TRBV2 with TRBJ1-6, with 10 bases matching TRBD1. Trimming at V came to 5 bases and at J to 5 bases, leaving 3 bases not matched to a gene. Germline CDR1 and CDR2: SNHLY and FYNNEI. This CDR3 has 15 residues. CDR3 region: CASSRQGANNSPLHF. DNA of the CDR3: TGTGCCAGCAGTCGACAGGGGGCGAATAATTCACCCCTCCACTTT. Full variable domain (remainder filled in from reference TRBV2 and TRBJ1-6): EPEVTQTPSHQVTQMGQEVILRCVPISNHLYFYWYRQILGQKVEFLVSFYNNEISEKSEIFDDQFSVERPDGSNFTLKIRSTKLEDSAMYFCASSRQGANNSPLHFGNGTRLTVT.

The chain recombines TRBV6-5 with TRBJ2-2; 10 bases are shared with TRBD2. The germline V gene encodes CDR1 MNHEY and CDR2 SVGAGI. After removal of 5 bases from V and 6 bases from J, the junction contained 6 bases not matched to a gene. The CDR3 is made up of 15 amino acids. The CDR3 DNA reads TGTGCCAGCAGTCGAGGGGGACTAGCGTCCGGGGAGCTGTTTTTT. Translation: CASSRGGLASGELFF.

The V gene is TRBV5-4, the J gene TRBJ1-6; 8 bases line up with TRBD1. CDR1 and CDR2 from the germline V gene are SGHNT and YYREEE (reference sequence). Trimming at V came to 0 bases and at J to 7 bases, leaving 9 bases not matched to a gene. There are 17 residues in the CDR3. In DNA, the CDR3 is TGTGCCAGCAGCTTGGGGACAGGGCCCTCCGCGAATTCACCCCTCCACTTT. Translated: CASSLGTGPSANSPLHF.

The rearrangement joins TRBV28 to TRBJ2-7; no clear D. The CDR3 is made up of 12 amino acids. Trimming removed 4 bases from V and 0 bases from J, with 4 bases in between. CDR1 and CDR2 from the germline V gene are MDHEN and SYDVKM. CDR3 DNA sequence: TGTGCCAGCAGTTCTTACTCCTACGAGCAGTACTTC. Its protein product is CASSSYSYEQYF.

In this sample, this clone turned up once. The chain links TRBV7-2 to TRBJ1-2; D call uncertain. Looked up from germline, CDR1 is SGHTA and CDR2 is FQGNSA. V was clipped by 1 base and J by 8 bases, with 17 bases between them. The CDR3 sequence is 15 residues long. CDR3 amino acids: CASSLEYPVESGYTF. CDR3 bases: TGTGCCAGCAGCTTAGAGTATCCGGTCGAATCCGGCTACACCTTC.

The gene calls are TRBV28 and TRBJ2-7; D not certain. Germline assignment: CDR1 MDHEN and CDR2 SYDVKM. V was pared by 6 bases and J by 3 bases, with 18 bases between. The CDR3 has 15 amino acids. DNA for the CDR3: TGTGCCAGCAGCCCACAGAGTATGTCAGGCTACGAGCAGTACTTC. Translating it yields CASSPQSMSGYEQYF.

The count of this clone is one. This CDR3 reads CASRVQGGTYEQYF. Written as DNA, the CDR3 is TGTGCCAGCAGGGTTCAGGGCGGCACCTACGAGCAGTACTTC. The chain combines TRBV7-2 with TRBJ2-7; perhaps TRBD1 as D (5 bases). V lost 6 bases to trimming and J lost 2 bases, with 14 bases between them. CDR1 is SGHTA, CDR2 FQGNSA, per germline. CDR3 length: 14 residues.

This clone came up once. The J gene is TRBJ1-1, the V gene TRBV21-1; TRBD1, the table's D call, lacks a check against the DNA. TRBV21-1 is a known pseudogene. The CDR3 runs to 11 residues. CDR3 sequence (DNA): TGTGCCAGCCTCTTTGGACATGAAGCTTTCTTT. It yields the protein CASLFGHEAFF.

This sequence joins TRBV11-1 and TRBJ2-1; 8 bases align to TRBD2. The germline V gene has CDR1 SGHAT and CDR2 FQDESV (reference sequence). The CDR3 has 15 amino acids. Trimming cost V 2 bases and J 3 bases; bases outside gene matches: 3. The CDR3 DNA sequence: TGTGCCAGCAGCTTATTCGGGGGGGTCTACAATGAGCAGTTCTTC. The encoded protein is CASSLFGGVYNEQFF.

V and J are TRBV28 and TRBJ1-2; 7 positions match TRBD1. This CDR3 is 15 amino acids long. V lost 7 bases, J lost 7 bases, and 15 bases stayed unmatched. Germline V gives CDR1 MDHEN, CDR2 SYDVKM. This CDR3 is CASTRLLRGLGGYTF. For the CDR3, the DNA is TGTGCCAGCACTAGACTGCTGAGGGGGCTTGGTGGCTACACCTTC.

The rearrangement joins TRBV2 to TRBJ1-1, with D uncertain. V lost 10 bases, J lost 3 bases, and 18 bases lay in between. The CDR3 has 14 residues. The germline V gene encodes CDR1 SNHLY and CDR2 FYNNEI. The CDR3 here is CATNTHYLDTEAFF. CDR3 bases: TGTGCCACCAATACCCACTACTTGGACACTGAAGCTTTCTTT.

V gene TRBV19 combines with J gene TRBJ1-4; 11 bases match TRBD1. Germline loops: CDR1 LNHDA, CDR2 SQIVND (reference sequence). The CDR3 has 14 residues. Trimming cost V 3 bases and J 8 bases; bases outside gene matches: 2. The CDR3 loop is CASSMGTGGEKLFF. The DNA of the CDR3 is TGTGCCAGTAGTATGGGGACAGGGGGAGAAAAACTGTTTTTT.

The V call is TRBV19, the J call TRBJ2-1; the D gene is possibly TRBD2 (5 bases). Trimming removed 7 bases at V and 7 bases at J, with 14 bases between. This CDR3 is 13 amino acids long. Germline lookup yields CDR1 LNHDA and CDR2 SQIVND (reference sequence). The DNA for the CDR3 is TGTGCCAGTACCATCTTCGGGGATAATGAGCAGTTCTTC. Its translation: CASTIFGDNEQFF.

This sequence joins TRBV18 and TRBJ1-2; 7 bases fit TRBD1. Germline values: CDR1 KGHSH, CDR2 LQKENI. The CDR3 sequence is 13 residues long. The trim removed 1 base at V and 8 bases at J, leaving 4 bases unmatched. CDR3: CASSPQGAKGYTF. CDR3 coding DNA: TGTGCCAGCTCACCACAGGGGGCCAAGGGCTACACCTTC.

A few counts support this clone. As DNA, the CDR3 is TGTGCCAGCAGCCTAGCGGGCAAACAGTATTTT. Translation gives CASSLAGKQYF. V gene TRBV6-5 combines with J gene TRBJ2-3, with 8 bases that match TRBD2. The V gene's germline CDR1 is MNHEY and CDR2 SVGAGI. After removal of 6 bases from V and 12 bases from J, the junction contained 5 bases not matched to a gene. The CDR3 is 11 residues long.

This chain uses TRBV5-6 with TRBJ1-2; 8 nucleotides match TRBD1. V lost 0 bases to trimming and J lost 7 bases; unmatched junction nucleotides: 8. Germline CDR1 SGHDT, CDR2 YYEEEE. The CDR3 is 15 amino acids. The CDR3 DNA sequence: TGTGCCAGCAGCTTGGAGCAGGGGGCGTTGGGTGGCTACACCTTC. Protein product: CASSLEQGALGGYTF. Together with reference TRBV5-6 and TRBJ1-2, the CDR3 gives the full variable domain: DAGVTQSPTHLIKTRGQQVTLRCSPKSGHDTVSWYQQALGQGPQFIFQYYEEEERQRGNFPDRFSGHQFPNYSSELNVNALLLGDSALYLCASSLEQGALGGYTFGSGTRLTVV.